The 28 T cell receptor beta chains below all came from one sample that was sequenced in a study of Ad26.COV2.S vaccination and SARS-CoV-2 variants. Repertoires were generated with immunoSEQ multiplex PCR, while TCRdb's copy carries only in-frame clones and drops some. The data contain approximately 350,000 clones, roughly 85% of them singletons. The treatment: about 20 received Ad26.COV2.S at low or high dose, single or two shots; five or six received placebo; per-sample allocation not given. Collection of samples fell on day 63 after the first vaccine or placebo injection. Source: peripheral blood, taken in a trial of Ad26.COV2.S vaccine versus placebo. The receptors originated from a person between 18 and 59 years old who received the Ad26.COV2.S COVID-19 vaccine or a placebo.

This clone was detected only once. The chain employs TRBV9 and TRBJ2-7; TRBD2 matches 11 bases. Germline CDR1 and CDR2: SGDLS and YYNGEE. V lost 3 bases and J lost 5; bases outside the gene matches: 4. CDR3 length: 14 residues. CDR3 bases: TGTGCCAGCAGCGCGTTAGCGGGAGGGGACGAGCAGTACTTC. It encodes CASSALAGGDEQYF. Full variable domain (missing parts from reference TRBV9 and TRBJ2-7): DSGVTQTPKHLITATGQRVTLRCSPRSGDLSVYWYQQSLDQGLQFLIQYYNGEERAKGNILERFSAQQFPDLHSELNLSSLELGDSALYFCASSALAGGDEQYFGPGTRLTVT.

The rearrangement uses TRBV6-2 or TRBV6-3 and TRBJ2-3; TRBD2 matches 10 bases. The ends lost 2 bases at V and 7 bases at J; junction bases unmatched: 9. CDR3 size: 16 residues. CDR1 MNHEY and CDR2 SVGEGT come from the germline V gene. The DNA for the CDR3 is TGTGCCAGCAGTTACCAACCTAGCGGGAGTCCGAATACGCAGTATTTT. This codes for CASSYQPSGSPNTQYF.

The genes are TRBV7-6 and TRBJ1-5; D uncertain. The CDR3 has 14 amino acids. Germline values: CDR1 SGHVS, CDR2 FNYEAQ. Trimming left V 3 bases short and J 0 bases short, with 6 bases between. CDR3 loop: CASSFYCSNQPQHF. The CDR3 nucleotides read TGTGCCAGCAGCTTTTATTGTAGCAATCAGCCCCAGCATTTT. The variable domain in full, with the rest retrieved from reference TRBV7-6 and TRBJ1-5, is GAGVSQSPRYKVTKRGQDVALRCDPISGHVSLYWYRQALGQGPEFLTYFNYEAQQDKSGLPNDRFSAERPEGSISTLTIQRTEQRDSAMYRCASSFYCSNQPQHFGDGTRLSIL.

This clone turned up a few times. The J gene is TRBJ2-7, the V gene TRBV11-2; D ambiguous. The CDR3 consists of 16 residues. The germline V gene has CDR1 SGHAT and CDR2 FQNNGV. Trimming pared 5 bases from V and 4 bases from J, leaving 21 bases between. The CDR3 loop is CASSAQGRLPLYEQYF. As DNA, the CDR3 is TGTGCCAGCAGCGCCCAAGGACGGCTGCCGTTATACGAGCAGTACTTC.

V is TRBV14 and J is TRBJ1-2; no firm D call. Germline V gene data show CDR1 as SGHDN and CDR2 as FVKESK. The V gene lost 1 base and the J gene lost 4 bases, with 10 bases spanning the gap. This CDR3 has 14 amino acids. This CDR3 is CASSQATVSYGYTF. The CDR3 nucleotides read TGTGCCAGCAGCCAAGCTACGGTCAGCTATGGCTACACCTTC.

The chain carries TRBV27 and TRBJ2-3; 7 bases are shared with TRBD2. CDR1 and CDR2 from the germline V gene are MNHEY and SMNVEV (reference sequence). CDR3 length: 16 amino acids. Trimming at V came to 8 bases and at J to 8 bases, leaving 19 bases not matched to a gene. CDR3: CASGPLTGGAGATQYF. As DNA, the CDR3 is TGTGCCAGCGGTCCTCTTACAGGTGGGGCGGGAGCTACGCAGTATTTT.

The rearrangement joins TRBV29-1 to TRBJ2-5; D not resolved. CDR3 length equals 12 residues. V lost 7 bases, J lost 6 bases, and 15 bases lay in between. Germline V CDR1 and CDR2: SQVTM, ANQGSEA. CDR3 loop: CSAADLLKTQYF. DNA for the CDR3: TGCAGCGCGGCAGACCTTCTGAAGACCCAGTACTTC.

The rearrangement uses TRBV1 and TRBJ2-3; the table calls TRBD1, which could not be checked here. TRBV1 constitutes a pseudogene. The CDR3 covers 14 residues. The CDR3 spells CTITGGGNTDTQYF. The CDR3 DNA sequence: TGCACTATAACAGGGGGGGGCAACACAGATACGCAGTATTTT.

This chain uses TRBV6-1 with TRBJ2-5, with a weak D call TRBD1 (5 bases). V was trimmed by 2 bases and J by 5 bases, leaving 9 bases between them. This CDR3 is built from 13 residues. Germline lookup yields CDR1 MNHNS and CDR2 SASEGT. CDR3: CASSELGQETQYF. The CDR3 DNA is TGTGCCAGCAGTGAACTGGGGCAGGAGACCCAGTACTTC.

The V call is TRBV2, the J call TRBJ2-7; no clear D gene. From germline, CDR1 is SNHLY and CDR2 FYNNEI. The V and J ends lost 7 bases and 5 bases respectively, with 6 bases between them. CDR3 length equals 10 residues. This CDR3 is CASNGNEQYF. CDR3 coding DNA: TGTGCCAGCAATGGGAACGAGCAGTACTTC.

The chain is built from TRBV29-1 and TRBJ2-3; 7 bases are shared with TRBD2. Per germline, CDR1 SQVTM and CDR2 ANQGSEA. The CDR3 extends over 15 amino acids. J gave up 4 bases and V 7 bases, and 14 bases lay outside the gene matches. The CDR3 DNA follows: TGCAGCGCCGCCGGGGTGGGAGGGTTCCCAGATACGCAGTATTTT. This gives the protein CSAAGVGGFPDTQYF.

This rearrangement joins TRBV6-1 to TRBJ2-3, with TRBD2 identical over 13 bases. V dropped 4 bases and J dropped 3; count of bases not matched to a gene: 10. CDR3 size: 18 residues. CDR1 is MNHNS and CDR2 is SASEGT in the germline V gene. The CDR3 coding sequence is TGTGCCAGCAGTGCGACTAGCGGGGGGTATAGTTTAACAGATACGCAGTATTTT. Protein sequence: CASSATSGGYSLTDTQYF.

The chain couples TRBV11-2 to TRBJ2-3, with a possible D match to TRBD1 (5 bases). The V end was cut by 4 bases, the J end by 3 bases, with 20 bases between. Looked up from germline, CDR1 is SGHAT and CDR2 is FQNNGV. The CDR3 spans 17 residues. CDR3 amino acids: CASSSQTLGVATDTQYF. The CDR3 coding sequence is TGTGCCAGCAGCTCCCAGACTTTAGGGGTTGCTACAGATACGCAGTATTTT. Filled out from reference TRBV11-2 and TRBJ2-3, the complete variable domain reads EAGVAQSPRYKIIEKRQSVAFWCNPISGHATLYWYQQILGQGPKLLIQFQNNGVVDDSQLPKDRFSAERLKGVDSTLKIQPAKLEDSAVYLCASSSQTLGVATDTQYFGPGTRLTVL.

The CDR3 region has the DNA TGTGCCAGCAGCCTCAGTAGGAACACTGAAGCTTTCTTT. This encodes CASSLSRNTEAFF. The rearrangement links TRBV7-9 to TRBJ1-1; D gene uncertain. Germline V CDR1 and CDR2: SEHNR, FQNEAQ (reference sequence). The CDR3 sequence is 13 residues long. V was cut by 5 bases and J by 1 base, with 8 bases left in between.

The chain carries TRBV20-1 and TRBJ1-3, with unresolved D. V shed 3 bases and J shed 2 bases, with 14 bases lying between them. The germline V gene encodes CDR1 DFQATT and CDR2 SNEGSKA (reference sequence). CDR3 length equals 15 residues. The CDR3 is CSASRRWSTGNTIYF. DNA for the CDR3: TGCAGTGCTAGTCGTCGGTGGTCAACTGGAAACACCATATATTTT.

This CDR3 reads CSVPSENEHEQYF. For the CDR3, the DNA is TGCAGCGTCCCGAGCGAAAACGAACACGAGCAGTACTTC. The chain has TRBV29-1 and TRBJ2-7; D is ambiguous. The CDR3 is 13 residues long. Trimming removed 6 bases from V and 5 bases from J, with 17 bases in between. Germline V lookup: CDR1 SQVTM, CDR2 ANQGSEA.

The chain joins TRBV19 to TRBJ1-5, with TRBD1 matching 7 bases. The CDR3 is 15 amino acids. The J segment lost 5 bases and the V segment lost 6 bases, leaving 10 bases of the junction unmatched. Germline V gene sequence: CDR1 LNHDA, CDR2 SQIVND (reference sequence). The DNA for the CDR3 is TGTGCCAGTAGCTTCGGACAGGCCAATGATCAGCCCCAGCATTTT. Its translation is CASSFGQANDQPQHF.

The chain joins TRBV29-1 to TRBJ1-3, with a weak D call TRBD1 (5 bases). The length of the CDR3 is 13 residues. Trimming removed 6 bases from V and 3 bases from J, with 12 bases in between. From germline, CDR1 is SQVTM and CDR2 ANQGSEA. CDR3 in DNA: TGCAGCGTCCCGGGGGGATTTGGAAACACCATATATTTT. Amino acid sequence: CSVPGGFGNTIYF. The variable domain in full, completed from reference TRBV29-1 and TRBJ1-3, reads SAVISQKPSRDICQRGTSLTIQCQVDSQVTMMFWYRQQPGQSLTLIATANQGSEATYESGFVIDKFPISRPNLTFSTLTVSNMSPEDSSIYLCSVPGGFGNTIYFGEGSWLTVV.

This sequence joins TRBV11-2 and TRBJ2-1; D gene uncertain. Trimming left V 1 base short and J 8 bases short, with 9 bases between. The CDR3 is made up of 13 amino acids. Germline V gene sequence: CDR1 SGHAT, CDR2 FQNNGV. The chain's CDR3 is CASSLVAEDEQFF. DNA for the CDR3: TGTGCCAGCAGCTTAGTGGCCGAAGATGAGCAGTTCTTC.

The rearrangement uses TRBV19 and TRBJ1-2; maybe TRBD1 (6 bases). CDR3 length: 15 amino acids. Germline CDR1 LNHDA, CDR2 SQIVND (reference sequence). Deletions cut 1 base from V and 7 bases from J, with 16 bases between. For the CDR3, the DNA is TGTGCCAGTAGTATAGCTGGTCGGGGGGCGGGTGGCTACACCTTC. Translating it yields CASSIAGRGAGGYTF. Full variable domain (outside the CDR3, taken from reference TRBV19 and TRBJ1-2): DGGITQSPKYLFRKEGQNVTLSCEQNLNHDAMYWYRQDPGQGLRLIYYSQIVNDFQKGDIAEGYSVSREKKESFPLTVTSAQKNPTAFYLCASSIAGRGAGGYTFGSGTRLTVV.

The rearrangement joins TRBV28 to TRBJ2-5; D is perhaps TRBD1 or TRBD2 (5 bases each). In germline, CDR1 is MDHEN, CDR2 SYDVKM. Between the trimmed V and J ends, which lost 5 bases and 2 bases, there was a span of 15 bases. This CDR3 contains 15 residues. The CDR3 sequence: CASSGTEYPQETQYF. In DNA form, the CDR3 reads TGTGCCAGCAGTGGGACGGAGTACCCTCAAGAGACCCAGTACTTC.

The J gene is TRBJ1-5, the V gene TRBV12-5; D remains ambiguous. The CDR3 is 13 amino acids. Germline V gives CDR1 LGHNT, CDR2 FRNRAP. V dropped 0 bases and J dropped 5 bases, with 5 bases sitting between them. In DNA form, the CDR3 reads TGTGCTAGTGGTTTGGTCCGGGATCAGCCCCAGCATTTT. It is translated as CASGLVRDQPQHF.

The chain recombines TRBV29-1 with TRBJ1-1; TRBD1 matches at 11 bases. CDR3 length: 13 amino acids. V gave up 7 bases and J gave up 4 bases; unmatched junction bases: 5. The germline gives CDR1 SQVTM, CDR2 ANQGSEA. The CDR3 region has the DNA TGCAGCGGCCCGGGACAGGGGGGCACTGAAGCTTTCTTT. This sequence encodes CSGPGQGGTEAFF.

The rearrangement joins TRBV10-3 to TRBJ1-1, with a weak D call TRBD1 (6 bases). There are 15 residues in the CDR3. Trimming cost V 2 bases and J 2 bases, with 12 bases left between them. The germline V gene encodes CDR1 ENHRY and CDR2 SYGVKD. The CDR3 DNA sequence: TGTGCCATCAGTGAGGAGGGGGGATCTAACACTGAAGCTTTCTTT. Translation: CAISEEGGSNTEAFF.

The chain combines TRBV4-2 with TRBJ1-2, with TRBD1 as a possible D gene (6 bases). Germline values: CDR1 LGHNA, CDR2 YNFKEQ. The CDR3 has 15 amino acids. Deletions cut 1 base from V and 7 bases from J, with 16 bases between. In nucleotides, the CDR3 is TGTGCCAGCAGCCAAGGAATAGGGCAGGGGAGTGGCTACACCTTC. It translates to CASSQGIGQGSGYTF.

J is TRBJ2-7 and V is TRBV5-4; no firm D call. The V and J ends lost 3 bases and 6 bases respectively, with 19 bases between them. CDR3 size: 15 residues. Germline V gives CDR1 SGHNT, CDR2 YYREEE (reference sequence). In DNA form, the CDR3 reads TGTGCCAGCAGCTCCTCCCAAGGTAGAGTAACCGAGCAGTACTTC. This translates into CASSSSQGRVTEQYF.

The chain couples TRBV7-8 to TRBJ2-5; D may match TRBD1 or TRBD2 (6 bases each). Germline-derived CDR1 and CDR2 are SGHVS and FQNEAQ. V lost 3 bases and J lost 1, with 9 bases in between. The CDR3 consists of 14 residues. The CDR3: CASSFRGVQETQYF. The CDR3 DNA reads as TGTGCCAGCAGCTTTAGGGGGGTCCAAGAGACCCAGTACTTC.

V and J are TRBV13 and TRBJ2-7; the match to TRBD2 covers 12 bases. This CDR3 has 16 residues. The germline V gene encodes CDR1 PRHDT and CDR2 FYEKMQ (reference sequence). The V and J ends lost 4 bases and 2 bases, in that order; junction bases with no gene match: 6. The CDR3 DNA reads as TGTGCCAGCAGCTCGCCCGGACTAGCGGGGACCTACGAGCAGTACTTC. Its translation: CASSSPGLAGTYEQYF.